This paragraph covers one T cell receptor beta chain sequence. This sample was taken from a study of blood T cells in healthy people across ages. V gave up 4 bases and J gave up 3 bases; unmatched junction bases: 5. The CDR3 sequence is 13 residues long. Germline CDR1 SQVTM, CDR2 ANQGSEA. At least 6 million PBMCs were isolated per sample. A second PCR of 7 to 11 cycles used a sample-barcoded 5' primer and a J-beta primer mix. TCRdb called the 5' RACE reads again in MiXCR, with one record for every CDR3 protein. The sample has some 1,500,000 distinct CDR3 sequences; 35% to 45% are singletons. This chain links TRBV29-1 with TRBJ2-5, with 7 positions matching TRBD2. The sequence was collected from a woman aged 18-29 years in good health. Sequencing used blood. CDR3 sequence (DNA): TGCAGCGTTGCGCGGGAGCCCGAAGAGACCCAGTACTTC. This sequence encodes CSVAREPEETQYF.